This TCR beta chain emerged from a study of CD8+ T cells in alopecia areata. This CDR3 is 11 amino acids long. Trimming took off 2 bases at V and 10 bases at J, with 6 bases between the two ends. CDR1 and CDR2 (germline): PRHDT, FYEKMQ (reference sequence). As to this clone: The antigen is undetermined.

The treatment was: oral pan-JAK inhibitor, 5-10 mg twice daily. In each case, RNA was isolated and then reverse transcribed into cDNA as the sequencing template. Using immunoSEQ multiplex PCR, the repertoire was profiled, and TCRdb retains in-frame clones only, with some absent. The sample includes some 200,000 clones, roughly 64% of them seen just once. Study-wide points: On tofacitinib, scalp and blood still held many of the expanded lesional clones.

The sequence derives from a human donor with alopecia areata. The chain links TRBV13 to TRBJ2-1; no clear D gene. The sequences come from CD8+ T cells sorted from blood, collected at week 24, from a patient treated with tofacitinib. The CDR3 region has the DNA TGTGCCAGCAGCTTATTGATGGAGCAGTTCTTC. This sequence encodes CASSLLMEQFF.